These 20 T cell receptor beta chains were all obtained from the same sample, sequenced in a study of cytomegalovirus exposure and HLA in healthy donors. Vbeta (60) and Jbeta (13) primers were used in the PCR. The table came from immunoSEQ multiplex PCR; TCRdb's copy has only in-frame clones and leaves some out. The profile covers about 160,000 clones, with roughly 82% appearing a single time and roughly 10% taken by the ten largest. Sequenced sample: PBMCs. The receptors were sampled from a man aged 45 to 65 in good health and CMV-seropositive.

The genes are TRBV29-1 and TRBJ1-4; maybe TRBD1 (5 bases). This CDR3 contains 14 residues. Trimming removed 6 bases at V and 8 bases at J, with 19 bases between. The germline V gene encodes CDR1 SQVTM and CDR2 ANQGSEA. The CDR3 nucleotides are TGCAGCGTGGGGCTAGCGGGAAGAGGGGAAAAACTGTTTTTT. It yields the protein CSVGLAGRGEKLFF.

The V call is TRBV6-5, the J call TRBJ2-7, with TRBD2 identical over 10 bases. The CDR3 contains 14 residues. CDR1 and CDR2 (germline): MNHEY, SVGAGI. The V segment lost 0 bases and the J segment 6 bases; nucleotides outside the gene matches: 2. In DNA form, the CDR3 reads TGTGCCAGCAGTTACTCTATAGCGGGAGGCGAGCAGTACTTC. Protein: CASSYSIAGGEQYF.

The rearrangement joins TRBV14 to TRBJ2-7; 9 bases match TRBD2. Germline loops: CDR1 SGHDN, CDR2 FVKESK. V lost 5 bases and J lost 0; bases outside the gene matches: 14. CDR3 length: 18 amino acids. The CDR3 loop reads CASSKRRLAEHVSYEQYF. CDR3 DNA sequence: TGTGCCAGCAGCAAAAGGAGACTAGCGGAACATGTCTCCTACGAGCAGTACTTC.

This clone has just a few counts. The chain employs TRBV29-1 and TRBJ2-3, with 10 bases that match TRBD1. Looked up from germline, CDR1 is SQVTM and CDR2 is ANQGSEA. V trimming: 2 bases; J trimming: 4 bases; junction bases outside the gene matches: 3. The CDR3 has 14 residues. The CDR3 DNA reads as TGCAGCGTTGAATTGGGGACAGGGGCAGATACGCAGTATTTT. Translation: CSVELGTGADTQYF.

This clone was observed a few times. The chain uses TRBV7-2 and TRBJ2-3, with 8 nucleotides matching TRBD2. The CDR3 length is 14 residues. Germline assignment: CDR1 SGHTA and CDR2 FQGNSA. Germline trimming cut 4 bases from V and 6 bases from J; bases unmatched to any gene: 6. The CDR3 nucleotides are TGTGCCAGCAGCTATAGAGCGGGAGAGGATACGCAGTATTTT. This translates into CASSYRAGEDTQYF.

The chain combines TRBV4-3 with TRBJ2-1; tentative D call: TRBD2 (7 bases). Germline loops: CDR1 LGHNA, CDR2 YSLEER. The CDR3 length is 15 residues. V was shortened by 4 bases and J by 2 bases, with 12 bases between the two germline ends. The CDR3: CASSRRGATYNEQFF. The DNA of the CDR3 is TGCGCCAGCAGCCGTCGGGGGGCGACCTACAATGAGCAGTTCTTC.

The gene calls are TRBV6-1 and TRBJ2-1, with 9 bases identical to TRBD1. Looked up from germline, CDR1 is MNHNS and CDR2 is SASEGT. The CDR3 runs to 15 residues. After removal of 5 bases from V and 4 bases from J, the junction contained 6 bases not matched to a gene. In DNA form, the CDR3 reads TGTGCCAGCAGTTTCGGACAGGGGCCATACAATGAGCAGTTCTTC. Translated: CASSFGQGPYNEQFF.

The chain links TRBV5-1 to TRBJ2-5; 9 bases line up with TRBD2. The J segment lost 5 bases and the V segment lost 0 bases, leaving 8 bases of the junction unmatched. The CDR3 contains 16 residues. Germline values: CDR1 SGHRS, CDR2 YFSETQ. Here the CDR3 reads CASSLAVTSGGETQYF. CDR3 nucleotide sequence: TGCGCCAGCAGCTTGGCCGTGACTAGCGGCGGGGAGACCCAGTACTTC.

The sample holds one count of this clone. V is TRBV15 and J is TRBJ2-5; D may be TRBD1 (5 bases). CDR1 is LNHNV and CDR2 is YYDKDF in the germline V gene (reference sequence). Trimming left V 1 base short and J 2 bases short, with 14 bases between. The CDR3 totals 16 residues. CDR3: CATSRGDLGQQETQYF. The CDR3 nucleotides read TGTGCCACCAGCAGAGGAGATCTGGGGCAGCAAGAGACCCAGTACTTC.

This clone was recorded only once. V gene TRBV2 combines with J gene TRBJ2-4, with 10 bases that match TRBD1. Per the germline V gene, CDR1 is SNHLY and CDR2 is FYNNEI. The CDR3 consists of 15 residues. Unmatched junction bases numbered 7, after V lost 6 bases and J lost 5 bases. CDR3 protein: CASRGRGTGENIQYF. In nucleotides, the CDR3 is TGTGCCAGCAGAGGGCGCGGGACAGGGGAAAACATTCAGTACTTC.

Here the CDR3 reads CASSQDKSRPSGVTDTQYF. As DNA, the CDR3 is TGCGCCAGCAGCCAAGATAAGTCGAGGCCTAGCGGGGTCACAGATACGCAGTATTTT. V and J are TRBV4-3 and TRBJ2-3; 9 bases are shared with TRBD2. V lost 0 bases and J lost 2; bases outside the gene matches: 12. Germline CDR1 reads LGHNA; CDR2 reads YSLEER. The CDR3 consists of 19 residues.

This clone was counted once. In DNA form, the CDR3 reads TGTGCCAGCAGCTTAAGGACAGCTAATTCACCCCTCCACTTT. Its protein is CASSLRTANSPLHF. The chain joins TRBV5-6 to TRBJ1-6, with D possibly matching TRBD1 (6 bases). Germline V CDR1 and CDR2: SGHDT, YYEEEE. The V gene lost 2 bases and the J gene lost 6 bases, with 9 bases spanning the gap. The CDR3 length is 14 residues.

The chain employs TRBV18 and TRBJ1-4, with 7 nucleotides matching TRBD1. Trimming cost V 6 bases and J 8 bases; bases outside gene matches: 6. Germline V CDR1 and CDR2: KGHSH, LQKENI. The CDR3 totals 13 residues. The CDR3 loop reads CASSPGQEEKLFF. The CDR3 DNA sequence: TGTGCCAGCTCGCCAGGACAGGAGGAAAAACTGTTTTTT. Combining the CDR3 with reference TRBV18 and TRBJ1-4 gives the whole variable domain NAGVMQNPRHLVRRRGQEARLRCSPMKGHSHVYWYRQLPEEGLKFMVYLQKENIIDESGMPKERFSAEFPKEGPSILRIQQVVRGDSAAYFCASSPGQEEKLFFGSGTQLSVL.

This clone showed up just once. The chain has TRBV6-6 and TRBJ2-3; 9 bases are shared with TRBD1. CDR1 and CDR2 (germline): MNHNY, SVGAGI (reference sequence). V trimming: 6 bases; J trimming: 2 bases; junction bases outside the gene matches: 9. The CDR3 has 16 amino acids. Written as DNA, the CDR3 is TGTGCCAGCAGCAATGGGGACAGGGACCCCACAGATACGCAGTATTTT. It codes for CASSNGDRDPTDTQYF.

The table lists this clone with a few counts. This rearrangement joins TRBV11-3 to TRBJ2-1; 8 bases match TRBD2. CDR3 length: 15 residues. The germline V gene has CDR1 SGHNT and CDR2 YENEEA. Trimming took 3 bases from V and 0 from J; bases not matched to a gene: 1. The CDR3 DNA reads TGTGCCAGCAGCTTTAGCGGGGTCTCCTACAATGAGCAGTTCTTC. Its translation is CASSFSGVSYNEQFF.

The chain carries TRBV7-6 and TRBJ1-1, with a possible D match to TRBD1 (5 bases). CDR1 SGHVS and CDR2 FNYEAQ come from the germline V gene. The CDR3 spans 14 residues. V lost 0 bases to trimming and J lost 6 bases, with 11 bases between them. The CDR3 reads CASSLAEGKAEAFF. CDR3 DNA: TGTGCCAGCAGCTTAGCGGAGGGGAAAGCTGAAGCTTTCTTT. Full variable domain (missing parts from reference TRBV7-6 and TRBJ1-1): GAGVSQSPRYKVTKRGQDVALRCDPISGHVSLYWYRQALGQGPEFLTYFNYEAQQDKSGLPNDRFSAERPEGSISTLTIQRTEQRDSAMYRCASSLAEGKAEAFFGQGTRLTVV.

V gene TRBV11-1 combines with J gene TRBJ2-1, with 9 bases identical to TRBD2. Germline CDR1 and CDR2: SGHAT and FQDESV (reference sequence). There are 16 residues in the CDR3. Losses at the gene ends were 2 bases for V and 6 bases for J; bases not matched to a gene: 8. CDR3 DNA: TGTGCCAGCAGCTTAAGGGCGGGAGGGCCCGGCAATGAGCAGTTCTTC. Protein sequence: CASSLRAGGPGNEQFF. Based on the CDR3 plus reference TRBV11-1 and TRBJ2-1, the full variable domain is EAEVAQSPRYKITEKSQAVAFWCDPISGHATLYWYRQILGQGPELLVQFQDESVVDDSQLPKDRFSAERLKGVDSTLKIQPAELGDSAMYLCASSLRAGGPGNEQFFGPGTRLTVL.

The rearrangement joins TRBV7-9 to TRBJ2-2; perhaps TRBD2 as D (6 bases). The CDR3 has 13 residues. The V and J ends lost 2 bases and 6 bases respectively, with 7 bases between them. CDR1 SEHNR and CDR2 FQNEAQ come from the germline V gene (reference sequence). CDR3 in DNA: TGTGCCAGCAGCTTAACGGGGGCCGGGGAGCTGTTTTTT. Translating it yields CASSLTGAGELFF.

The V and J genes are TRBV4-3 and TRBJ2-7; a weak D match, TRBD2 (6 bases). The length of the CDR3 is 16 residues. Trimming took 0 bases from V and 3 from J, leaving 15 bases between them. The V gene's germline CDR1 is LGHNA and CDR2 YSLEER. CDR3 loop: CASSQEIGLANYEQYF. DNA of the CDR3: TGCGCCAGCAGCCAAGAGATCGGGCTAGCGAACTACGAGCAGTACTTC.

The table lists this clone with a few counts. The genes are TRBV21-1 and TRBJ1-6; the table assigns TRBD1, which was not confirmed against the DNA. TRBV21-1 is given as a pseudogene. The CDR3 has 17 amino acids. CDR3 nucleotide sequence: TGTGCCAGCATCCAAAGTATACCGGGACAGAAGAATTCACCCCTCCACTTT. This encodes CASIQSIPGQKNSPLHF.